This is a list of T cell receptor beta chains from one sample in a study of cytotoxic CD8 clonotypes in ibrutinib-treated CLL. The method was immunoSEQ multiplex PCR; TCRdb's version includes in-frame clones alone and lacks a portion of them. The top ten clones hold about an eighth of a sample with over 150,000 clones, about two thirds of them seen once. This specimen was PBMCs, taken after 24 months of ibrutinib treatment. The source is a human donor with chronic lymphocytic leukemia. CDR3s include the opening cysteine and the closing phenylalanine or tryptophan. D genes are given only for firm matches. Only part of the rows carry a size: once, few, many, or a class if the clone is expanded.

TRBV5-1,TRBJ1-2,.,.,CASSLSPDGASNYGYTF,TGCGCCAGCAGCTTGTCTCCGGACGGAGCTTCTAACTATGGCTACACCTTC
TRBV6-6,TRBJ1-5,.,few,CASSFSPGADIF,TGTGCCAGCAGTTTCTCTCCGGGAGCGGATATTTTT
TRBV14,TRBJ2-1,.,.,CASSQVGSSRNEQFF,TGTGCCAGCAGCCAAGTCGGCTCTTCTCGCAATGAGCAGTTCTTC
TRBV18,TRBJ2-7,TRBD1,few,CASSPGQVNYEQYF,TGTGCCAGCTCACCGGGACAGGTCAACTACGAGCAGTACTTC
TRBV10-3,TRBJ2-7,.,few,CAISADSYEQYF,TGTGCCATCTCGGCGGATTCCTACGAGCAGTACTTC
TRBV19,TRBJ2-1,TRBD2,.,CATKTSGRFYNEQFF,TGTGCCACAAAAACTAGCGGGAGGTTCTACAATGAGCAGTTCTTC
TRBV7-9,TRBJ2-7,.,.,CASSLDPTYEQYF,TGTGCCAGCAGCTTAGACCCTACCTACGAGCAGTACTTC
TRBV19,TRBJ2-7,TRBD2,.,CASSLRLAGFTPSYEQYF,TGTGCCAGTAGTCTCAGACTAGCGGGCTTTACCCCCTCCTACGAGCAGTACTTC
TRBV7-9,TRBJ2-7,TRBD2,.,CASSRNLAGGAEQYF,TGTGCCAGCAGCAGAAATCTAGCGGGAGGGGCCGAGCAGTACTTC
TRBV12-5,TRBJ1-1,TRBD1,.,CASGLDGTGEAFF,TGTGCTAGTGGTTTAGACGGGACAGGAGAAGCTTTCTTT
TRBV4-2,TRBJ2-7,.,.,CASSQEGTFSYEQYF,TGTGCCAGCAGCCAGGAAGGGACCTTCTCCTACGAGCAGTACTTC
TRBV2,TRBJ1-2,.,few,CASRIQGGATF,TGTGCCAGCAGAATACAGGGCGGCGCCACCTTC
TRBV9,TRBJ2-2,.,.,CASSVATKGAGELFF,TGTGCCAGCAGCGTAGCTACAAAAGGGGCCGGGGAGCTGTTTTTT
TRBV28,TRBJ2-1,.,.,CASRALLEQFF,TGTGCCAGCAGAGCCCTACTCGAGCAGTTCTTC
TRBV25-1,TRBJ1-1,TRBD1,.,CASSEYPGQGARTEAFF,TGTGCCAGCAGTGAGTACCCGGGACAGGGGGCGAGGACTGAAGCTTTCTTT
TRBV4-3,TRBJ2-1,.,.,CASSQDGLSNEQFF,TGCGCCAGCAGCCAAGACGGCCTCTCAAATGAGCAGTTCTTC
TRBV27,TRBJ2-7,.,.,CASSSGTHYEQYF,TGTGCCAGCAGCTCAGGGACCCACTACGAGCAGTACTTC
TRBV30,TRBJ2-2,.,.,CACLGGEGTGELFF,TGTGCCTGCCTAGGGGGTGAAGGCACCGGGGAGCTGTTTTTT
TRBV7-9,TRBJ1-2,.,few,CASSHNLVWYGYTF,TGTGCCAGCAGCCATAATCTTGTTTGGTATGGCTACACCTTC
TRBV6-5,TRBJ2-2,TRBD1,.,CASSNRDRGAGELFF,TGTGCCAGCAGTAACCGGGACAGGGGGGCCGGGGAGCTGTTTTTT
TRBV5-5,TRBJ2-3,.,.,CASSLRAQTTDTQYF,TGTGCCAGCAGCCTGAGGGCTCAGACCACAGATACGCAGTATTTT